This T cell receptor beta chain was recovered during a study of STAT5B mutations in CD4+ large granular lymphocyte leukemia. The data were produced by immunoSEQ multiplex PCR, yet TCRdb's version contains in-frame clones alone and is incomplete. This sample has about 30,000 clones, with around 71% found just once. This CDR3 spans 14 amino acids. Germline CDR1 is KGHSH and CDR2 is LQKENI. Trimming left V 2 bases short and J 3 bases short, with 9 bases between. Details on this clone: Antigen specificity is unknown.

Findings and limits, study-wide: Top patient clones used TRBV06 genes more often: 8/27 versus 2/35 in controls. Main leukemic clonotypes were patient-specific, but more than 20% appeared at low frequency elsewhere.

Sample: CD4+ T cells from blood buffy coats. This chain links TRBV18 with TRBJ2-3; a possible D gene is TRBD1 (6 bases). The sequence came from a human donor in good health. CDR3 protein: CASSPSGTTDTQYF. The CDR3, as DNA: TGTGCCAGCTCACCATCCGGGACAACAGATACGCAGTATTTT.